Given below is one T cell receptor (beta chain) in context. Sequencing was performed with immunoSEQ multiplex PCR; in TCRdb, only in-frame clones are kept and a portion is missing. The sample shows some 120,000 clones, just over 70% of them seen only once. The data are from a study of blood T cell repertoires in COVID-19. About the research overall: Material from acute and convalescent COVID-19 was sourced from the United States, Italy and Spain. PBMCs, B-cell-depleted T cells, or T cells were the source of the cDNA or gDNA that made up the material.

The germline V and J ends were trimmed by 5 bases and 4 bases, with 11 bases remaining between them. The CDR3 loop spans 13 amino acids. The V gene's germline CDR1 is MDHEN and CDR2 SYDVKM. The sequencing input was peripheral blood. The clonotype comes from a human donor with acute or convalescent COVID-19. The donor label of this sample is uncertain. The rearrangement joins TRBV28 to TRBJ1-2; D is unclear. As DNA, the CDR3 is TGTGCCAGCAGTCTCCAGGAGGTCTATGGCTACACCTTC. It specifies CASSLQEVYGYTF.